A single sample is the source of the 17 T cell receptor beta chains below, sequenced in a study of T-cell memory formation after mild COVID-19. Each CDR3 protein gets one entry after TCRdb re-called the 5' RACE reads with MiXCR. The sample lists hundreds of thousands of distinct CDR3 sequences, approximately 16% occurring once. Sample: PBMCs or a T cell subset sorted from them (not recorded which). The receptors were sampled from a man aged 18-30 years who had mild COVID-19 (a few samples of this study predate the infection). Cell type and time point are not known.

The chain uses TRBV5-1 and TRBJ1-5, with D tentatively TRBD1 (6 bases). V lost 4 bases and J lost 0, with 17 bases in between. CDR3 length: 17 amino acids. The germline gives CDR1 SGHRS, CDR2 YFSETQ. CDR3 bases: TGCGCCAGCAGCCGTCTACCAGGACAGCTTAGCAATCAGCCCCAGCATTTT. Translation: CASSRLPGQLSNQPQHF.

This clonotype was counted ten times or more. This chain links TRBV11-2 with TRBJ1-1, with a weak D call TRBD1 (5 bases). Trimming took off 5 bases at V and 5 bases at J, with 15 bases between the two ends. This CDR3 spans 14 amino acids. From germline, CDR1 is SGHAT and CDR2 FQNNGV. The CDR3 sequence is CASSPNGGGTEAFF. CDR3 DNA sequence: TGTGCCAGCAGCCCGAACGGGGGAGGGACTGAAGCTTTCTTT.

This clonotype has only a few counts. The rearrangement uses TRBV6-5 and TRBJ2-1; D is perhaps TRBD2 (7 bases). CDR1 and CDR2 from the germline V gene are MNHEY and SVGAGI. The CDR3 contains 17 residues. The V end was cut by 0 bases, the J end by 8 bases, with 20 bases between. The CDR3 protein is CASSYSVTGGLRDEQFF. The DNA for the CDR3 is TGTGCCAGCAGTTACTCGGTGACGGGGGGCCTCCGGGATGAGCAGTTCTTC.

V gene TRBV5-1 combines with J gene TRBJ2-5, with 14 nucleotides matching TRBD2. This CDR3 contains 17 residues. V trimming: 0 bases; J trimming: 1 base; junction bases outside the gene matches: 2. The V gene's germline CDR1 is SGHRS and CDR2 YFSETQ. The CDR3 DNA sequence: TGCGCCAGCAGCTTGGCCGGGACTAGCGGGGGCCAAGAGACCCAGTACTTC. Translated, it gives CASSLAGTSGGQETQYF.

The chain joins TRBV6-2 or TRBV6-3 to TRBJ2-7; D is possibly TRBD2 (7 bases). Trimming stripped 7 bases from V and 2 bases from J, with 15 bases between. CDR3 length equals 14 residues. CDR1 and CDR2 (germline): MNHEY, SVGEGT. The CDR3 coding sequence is TGTGCCAGCACCCCAAGGGGGGGAACCTACGAGCAGTACTTC. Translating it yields CASTPRGGTYEQYF.

The DNA for the CDR3 is TGTGCCAGCTCACCAGCGGAGGACAGGGAAGCTTTCTTT. Translated, it gives CASSPAEDREAFF. The rearrangement links TRBV18 to TRBJ1-1; TRBD1 matches 7 bases. Germline V gene lookup returns CDR1 KGHSH and CDR2 LQKENI. V dropped 2 bases and J dropped 8; count of bases not matched to a gene: 5. The CDR3 extends over 13 amino acids.

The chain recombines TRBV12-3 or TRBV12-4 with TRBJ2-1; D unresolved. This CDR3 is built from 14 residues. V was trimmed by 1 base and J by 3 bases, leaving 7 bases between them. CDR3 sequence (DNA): TGTGCCAGCAGTTTAGTGTATAGCTACAATGAGCAGTTCTTC. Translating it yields CASSLVYSYNEQFF.

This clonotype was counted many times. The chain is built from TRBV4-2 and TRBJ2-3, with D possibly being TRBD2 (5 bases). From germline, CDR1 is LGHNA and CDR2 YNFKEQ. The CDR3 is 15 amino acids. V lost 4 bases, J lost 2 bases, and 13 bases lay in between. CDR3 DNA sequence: TGTGCCAGCAGCCGTGGGAGCTACGCCACAGATACGCAGTATTTT. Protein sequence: CASSRGSYATDTQYF.

Here the CDR3 reads CASSYRAGYEQYV. DNA of the CDR3: TGTGCCAGCAGTTATCGGGCAGGGTACGAGCAGTACGTC. The chain uses TRBV6-2 or TRBV6-3 and TRBJ2-7; a possible D gene is TRBD1 (5 bases). The CDR3 sequence is 13 residues long. The germline gives CDR1 MNHEY, CDR2 SVGEGT. With 3 bases removed from V and 4 bases from J, the gap between germline ends came to 10 bases.

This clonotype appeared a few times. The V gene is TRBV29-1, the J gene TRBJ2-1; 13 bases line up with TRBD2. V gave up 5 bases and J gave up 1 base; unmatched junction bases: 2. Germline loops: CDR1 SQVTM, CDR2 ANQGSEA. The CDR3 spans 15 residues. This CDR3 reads CSVRLAGGSYNEQFF. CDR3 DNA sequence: TGCAGCGTTAGACTAGCGGGGGGATCCTACAATGAGCAGTTCTTC.

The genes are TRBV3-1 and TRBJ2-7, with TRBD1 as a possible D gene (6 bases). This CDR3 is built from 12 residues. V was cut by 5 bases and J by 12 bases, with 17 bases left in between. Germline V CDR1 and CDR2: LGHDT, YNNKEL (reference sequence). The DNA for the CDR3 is TGTGCCAGCAGCGAAATATGGGGGCAATTGTACGTC. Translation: CASSEIWGQLYV.

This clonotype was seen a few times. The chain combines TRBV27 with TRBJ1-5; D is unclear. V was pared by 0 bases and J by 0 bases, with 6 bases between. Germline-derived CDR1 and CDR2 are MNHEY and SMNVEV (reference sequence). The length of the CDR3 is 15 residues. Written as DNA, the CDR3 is TGTGCCAGCAGTTTATCGGCCAATAGCAATCAGCCCCAGCATTTT. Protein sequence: CASSLSANSNQPQHF.

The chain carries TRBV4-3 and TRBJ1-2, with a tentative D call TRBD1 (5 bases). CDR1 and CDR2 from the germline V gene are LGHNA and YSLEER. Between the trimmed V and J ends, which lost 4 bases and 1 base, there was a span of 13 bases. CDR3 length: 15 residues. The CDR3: CASSPGEGFNYGYTF. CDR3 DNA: TGCGCCAGCAGCCCCGGTGAGGGGTTTAACTATGGCTACACCTTC.

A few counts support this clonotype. This CDR3 reads CASSQDQNQETQYF. The CDR3 nucleotides are TGCGCCAGCAGCCAAGACCAGAACCAAGAGACCCAGTACTTC. The chain uses TRBV4-3 and TRBJ2-5; D unresolved. Trimming cost V 0 bases and J 0 bases, with 5 bases left between them. Per the germline V gene, CDR1 is LGHNA and CDR2 is YSLEER. The CDR3 spans 14 residues.

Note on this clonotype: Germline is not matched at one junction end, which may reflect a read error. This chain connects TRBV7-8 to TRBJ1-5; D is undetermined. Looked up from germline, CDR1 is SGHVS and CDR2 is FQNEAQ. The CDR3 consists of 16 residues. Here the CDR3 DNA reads TGTGCCAGCAGCTTAAGGGTCTCGGGTAGCAATAAGCCCCAGCATTTT. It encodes CASSLRVSGSNKPQHF.

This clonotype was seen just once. The CDR3 protein is CASSQRRGMYQETQYF. CDR3 bases: TGTGCCAGCAGCCAAAGGAGGGGAATGTACCAAGAGACCCAGTACTTC. The gene calls are TRBV3-1 and TRBJ2-5; a possible D gene is TRBD2 (6 bases). This CDR3 has 16 residues. Trimming removed 2 bases from V and 0 bases from J, with 13 bases in between. Germline V gene lookup returns CDR1 LGHDT and CDR2 YNNKEL (reference sequence).

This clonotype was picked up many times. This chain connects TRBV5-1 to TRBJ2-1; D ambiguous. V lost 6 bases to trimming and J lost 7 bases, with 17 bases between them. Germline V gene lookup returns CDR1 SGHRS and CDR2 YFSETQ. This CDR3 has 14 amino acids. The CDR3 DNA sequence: TGCGCCAGCACCGGTTCGGCCTATGCGAATGAGCAGTTCTTC. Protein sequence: CASTGSAYANEQFF.